A selection of T cell receptor beta chains follows, all from one sample in a study of T cell repertoires in urothelial bladder cancer. Data came from immunoSEQ multiplex PCR; TCRdb stores just in-frame clones and leaves some out. The sample has about 11,000 clones; approximately 71% are singletons. Sequencing was carried out using tumor-infiltrating cells from bladder cancer. These receptors all stem from a human donor with a benign inflammatory bladder lesion. The CDR3 runs from the conserved cysteine through the conserved F or W. D genes are given only for firm matches. Part of the rows lack a size; the others show once, few, many or a class for expanded clones.

D,V,J,size,CDR3,DNA
-,TRBV6-1,TRBJ1-2,-,CASRETTVSNGYTF,TGTGCCAGCAGGGAAACGACGGTTTCGAATGGCTACACCTTC
-,TRBV5-4,TRBJ2-3,-,CASSPRTPSTDTQYF,TGTGCCAGCAGCCCCAGGACGCCAAGCACAGATACGCAGTATTTT
-,TRBV30,TRBJ2-7,-,CAWSLGGHEQYF,TGTGCCTGGAGCCTGGGGGGGCACGAGCAGTACTTC
-,TRBV19,TRBJ1-1,-,CASSMGRANTEAFF,TGTGCCAGTAGTATGGGCAGGGCCAACACTGAAGCTTTCTTT
TRBD1,TRBV5-1,TRBJ1-1,-,CASSLDQGAPEAFF,TGCGCCAGCAGCTTGGACCAGGGGGCGCCTGAAGCTTTCTTT
TRBD1,TRBV27,TRBJ1-4,-,CASSPRSTGYEKLFF,TGTGCCAGCAGCCCCAGATCGACAGGGTATGAAAAACTGTTTTTT
-,TRBV14,TRBJ2-6,-,CASSQVLPEANVLTF,TGTGCCAGCAGCCAAGTCTTACCCGAGGCCAACGTCCTGACTTTC
-,TRBV27,TRBJ2-1,-,CASSLSPGRNNEQFF,TGTGCCAGCAGTTTATCCCCCGGGCGGAACAATGAGCAGTTCTTC
-,TRBV6-5,TRBJ1-5,-,CASSSLVRYGNQPQHF,TGTGCCAGCAGTTCCCTCGTTAGATACGGCAATCAGCCCCAGCATTTT
-,TRBV5-1,TRBJ2-7,-,CASSLASGTNEQYF,TGCGCCAGCAGCTTGGCTTCCGGGACCAACGAGCAGTACTTC
TRBD2,TRBV28,TRBJ2-2,-,CASSQRILAGGAGTGELFF,TGTGCCAGCAGCCAACGAATTCTAGCGGGGGGGGCAGGCACCGGGGAGCTGTTTTTT
-,TRBV10-3,TRBJ2-7,few,CATSLGDEQYF,TGTGCCACCTCGTTGGGGGACGAGCAGTACTTC
-,TRBV2,TRBJ1-2,-,CVTGKGNYGYTF,TGTGTCACAGGAAAGGGCAACTATGGCTACACCTTC
TRBD2,TRBV11-3,TRBJ2-1,few,CASSLGRGDYNEQFF,TGTGCCAGCAGCTTAGGGCGGGGGGACTACAATGAGCAGTTCTTC
-,TRBV15,TRBJ2-7,once,CATSRDRGSGNEQYF,TGTGCCACCAGCAGAGATAGGGGTAGTGGGAACGAGCAGTACTTC
-,TRBV19,TRBJ2-2,-,CASGYNELFF,TGTGCCAGTGGCTACAACGAGCTGTTTTTT
-,TRBV27,TRBJ2-7,-,CASSSAFEQYF,TGTGCCAGCAGTTCCGCCTTTGAGCAGTACTTC
-,TRBV5-8,TRBJ1-5,-,CASSLGLNQPQHF,TGTGCCAGCAGCCTCGGGTTAAATCAGCCCCAGCATTTT
-,TRBV5-1,TRBJ2-3,-,CASSFAGTADTQYF,TGCGCCAGCAGCTTTGCGGGAACGGCAGATACGCAGTATTTT
-,TRBV7-9,TRBJ1-2,few,CASSSQGYGYTF,TGTGCCAGCAGCTCCCAGGGTTATGGCTACACCTTC
-,TRBV11-2,TRBJ2-7,-,CASSLNRFYEQYF,TGTGCCAGCAGCTTAAACAGATTCTACGAGCAGTACTTC
TRBD2,TRBV6-5,TRBJ2-1,-,CASSLLAGGQGEQFF,TGTGCCAGCAGTTTACTAGCGGGGGGGCAAGGTGAGCAGTTCTTC
-,TRBV2,TRBJ1-6,-,CASSDLGIFTLHF,TGTGCCAGCAGTGATCTTGGGATTTTCACCCTCCACTTT
-,TRBV13,TRBJ2-2,few,CASRDWSGGGAGELFF,TGTGCCAGCAGGGATTGGAGTGGCGGCGGAGCCGGGGAGCTGTTTTTT
TRBD1,TRBV19,TRBJ1-1,-,CASSIDPWDRGPPMNTEAFF,TGTGCCAGTAGTATAGATCCCTGGGACAGGGGTCCTCCGATGAACACTGAAGCTTTCTTT
TRBD2,TRBV5-1,TRBJ2-2,-,CASSLAGQSTGELFF,TGCGCCAGCAGTTTAGCGGGGCAGAGCACCGGGGAGCTGTTTTTT
-,TRBV5-1,TRBJ2-2,-,CASSLGIANTGELFF,TGCGCCAGCAGCTTGGGCATTGCTAACACCGGGGAGCTGTTTTTT
-,TRBV6-1,TRBJ1-1,-,CASRDSSNTEAFF,TGTGCCAGCAGGGACAGCTCGAACACTGAAGCTTTCTTT
-,TRBV19,TRBJ1-1,-,CASTRQGSEAFF,TGTGCCAGTACCCGCCAGGGATCTGAAGCTTTCTTT
-,TRBV6-5,TRBJ1-1,-,CASSYSRGADTEAFF,TGTGCCAGCAGTTACTCCCGGGGGGCCGACACTGAAGCTTTCTTT
-,TRBV5-1,TRBJ1-1,few,CASSLEANTEAFF,TGCGCCAGCAGCTTGGAGGCGAACACTGAAGCTTTCTTT
-,TRBV7-3,TRBJ1-2,-,CASSERGSLYGYTF,TGTGCCAGCAGCGAAAGGGGGAGTTTATATGGCTACACCTTC
-,TRBV18,TRBJ2-1,-,CASSPVVAIGDEQFF,TGTGCCAGCTCACCCGTCGTCGCTATCGGCGATGAGCAGTTCTTC
TRBD2,TRBV10-3,TRBJ2-5,-,CAVAGGGEKTQYF,TGTGCCGTCGCAGGCGGGGGGGAAAAGACCCAGTACTTC
TRBD1,TRBV9,TRBJ1-6,few,CASSAGQGANSPLHF,TGTGCCAGCAGCGCCGGACAGGGCGCAAATTCACCCCTCCACTTT
-,TRBV11-2,TRBJ2-2,-,CASSLGTSVRRGRIGELFF,TGTGCCAGCAGCTTAGGAACCTCAGTGAGGAGGGGGCGAATCGGGGAGCTGTTTTTT
-,TRBV9,TRBJ2-3,-,CASSDTGDSTDTQYF,TGTGCCAGCAGCGATACAGGAGATAGCACAGATACGCAGTATTTT
TRBD2,TRBV7-2,TRBJ2-1,-,CASRSSGGRYEQFF,TGTGCCAGCAGGTCTAGCGGGGGTAGGTATGAGCAGTTCTTC
TRBD1,TRBV10-2,TRBJ2-7,-,CASSESNRGTYEQYF,TGCGCCAGCAGTGAGTCGAACAGGGGGACCTACGAGCAGTACTTC